This T cell receptor beta chain is drawn from a study of blood T cell repertoires in COVID-19. In the study overall: T cells, B-cell-depleted T cells, or PBMCs supplied cDNA or gDNA.

Original handling: Amplifying reference gene primers gave estimates of nucleated cell counts. Sequenced by immunoSEQ multiplex PCR; TCRdb stores in-frame clones only, minus some. V and J calls and clone size are as listed in that table; D and trimming were resolved from the DNA. The table has roughly 75,000 clones, 86% seen once. Deletions cut 0 bases from V and 5 bases from J, with 19 bases between. In germline, CDR1 is MGHRA, CDR2 YSYEKL. The CDR3 runs to 17 residues. This TCR derives from an elderly man in a cohort sampled during active COVID-19. Sequenced sample: peripheral blood. The rearrangement uses TRBV4-1 and TRBJ2-5, with D perhaps TRBD2 (5 bases). The CDR3 DNA reads TGCGCCAGCAGCCAAGATGTAGGGAGCTCCCGGCAGGAGACCCAGTACTTC. Translated: CASSQDVGSSRQETQYF.